The T cell receptor (beta chain) described here comes from a study of blood T cell repertoires in COVID-19. Study in general: Collection of acute and convalescent COVID-19 samples took place in the United States, Italy and Spain.

CDR1 MNHNY and CDR2 SVGAGI come from the germline V gene (reference sequence). This CDR3 has 14 amino acids. Trimming shortened V by 5 bases and J by 4 bases, and 12 bases separated the two germline ends. In the original analysis: By means of reference gene primer amplification, nucleated cell counts were estimated. TCRdb's table, derived via immunoSEQ multiplex PCR, lists solely in-frame clones and lacks some. The V and J calls and clone size are taken from that table; D and trimming were inferred from the DNA. The sample carries 150,000 or so clones, roughly 79% recorded once. The clonotype was recovered from a human donor with acute or convalescent COVID-19. The donor label of this sample is uncertain. The chain joins TRBV6-6 to TRBJ1-3; D uncertain. Sequenced: peripheral blood. The CDR3, as DNA: TGTGCCAGCAGTGCCGGAGGGTCAGGAAACACCATATATTTT. Amino acid sequence: CASSAGGSGNTIYF.